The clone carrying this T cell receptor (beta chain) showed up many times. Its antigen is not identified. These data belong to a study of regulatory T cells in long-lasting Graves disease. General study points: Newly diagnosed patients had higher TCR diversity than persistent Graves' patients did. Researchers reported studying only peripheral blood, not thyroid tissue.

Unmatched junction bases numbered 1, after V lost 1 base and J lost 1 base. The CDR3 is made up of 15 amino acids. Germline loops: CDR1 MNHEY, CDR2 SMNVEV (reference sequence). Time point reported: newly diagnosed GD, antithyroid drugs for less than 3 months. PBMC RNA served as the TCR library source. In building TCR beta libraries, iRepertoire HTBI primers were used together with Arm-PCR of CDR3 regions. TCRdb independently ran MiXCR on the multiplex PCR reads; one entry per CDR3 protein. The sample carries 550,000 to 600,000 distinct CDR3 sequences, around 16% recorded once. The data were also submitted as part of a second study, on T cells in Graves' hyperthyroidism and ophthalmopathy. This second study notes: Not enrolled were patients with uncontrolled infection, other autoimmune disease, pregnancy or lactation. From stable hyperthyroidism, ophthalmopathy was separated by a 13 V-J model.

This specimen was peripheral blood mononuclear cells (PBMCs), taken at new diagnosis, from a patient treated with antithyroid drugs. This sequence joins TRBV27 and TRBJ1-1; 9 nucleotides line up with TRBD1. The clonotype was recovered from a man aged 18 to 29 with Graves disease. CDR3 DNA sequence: TGTGCCAGCAGTTTATTGGGACAGGGGAACACTGAAGCTTTCTTT. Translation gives CASSLLGQGNTEAFF.